This T cell receptor beta chain was profiled in a study of a mutant IDH1 vaccine in newly diagnosed glioma. Study details: Onset of vaccination occurred 4-6 weeks following radiotherapy alone, or with temozolomide cycles.

Sequenced by immunoSEQ multiplex PCR; TCRdb stores in-frame clones only, minus some. The sample has over 50,000 clones; over 60% are singletons. Looked up from germline, CDR1 is LNHDA and CDR2 is SQIVND (reference sequence). The CDR3 runs to 14 residues. V was trimmed by 5 bases and J by 6 bases, leaving 11 bases between them. This clone was seen a single time. Antigen unknown. The time point: week 47, end of study. A 20-mer mutant IDH1 peptide at 300 ug was injected subcutaneously with topical imiquimod. The patients were given eight vaccinations, one each in weeks 1, 3, 5, 7, 11, 15, 19 and 23. The V call is TRBV19, the J call TRBJ1-6, with D possibly matching TRBD1 (6 bases). The sequencing used PBMCs, collected from a glioma patient whose treatment included an IDH1 peptide vaccine. This sequence was found in a woman aged 35 to 49 with glioma. Some clones in this sample may be carry-over from other donors' samples. The CDR3 loop is CASSSRQANSPLHF. The CDR3 DNA sequence: TGTGCCAGTAGTTCTCGACAGGCTAATTCACCCCTCCACTTT. Based on the CDR3 plus reference TRBV19 and TRBJ1-6, the full variable domain is DGGITQSPKYLFRKEGQNVTLSCEQNLNHDAMYWYRQDPGQGLRLIYYSQIVNDFQKGDIAEGYSVSREKKESFPLTVTSAQKNPTAFYLCASSSRQANSPLHFGNGTRLTVT.